These 2 T cell receptor beta chains share one sample of origin, sequenced in a study of blood T cells in healthy people across ages. Using a J-beta primer mix together with a sample-barcoded 5' primer, a second PCR was run for roughly 7 to 12 cycles. TCRdb passed the 5' RACE reads through MiXCR, listing each CDR3 protein once. The data contain 550,000 to 700,000 distinct CDR3 sequences, roughly a quarter of them singletons. Sequencing was performed on blood. The source of these receptors is a woman aged 70 to 79 in good health.

The table lists this clonotype with many counts. J is TRBJ2-5 and V is TRBV4-3; maybe TRBD1 (6 bases). The CDR3 runs to 15 residues. Germline V gives CDR1 LGHNA, CDR2 YSLEER. V was clipped by 1 base and J by 3 bases, with 12 bases between them. The CDR3 DNA reads as TGCGCCAGCAGCCAAGCGTTCAGGGGCAAAGAGACCCAGTACTTC. It codes for CASSQAFRGKETQYF.

This clonotype was counted only a few times. This chain connects TRBV20-1 to TRBJ1-5, with 8 bases that match TRBD1. This CDR3 contains 13 residues. After removal of 3 bases from V and 6 bases from J, the junction contained 4 bases not matched to a gene. The V gene's germline CDR1 is DFQATT and CDR2 SNEGSKA (reference sequence). The CDR3 reads CSASPGGGQPQHF. In nucleotides, the CDR3 is TGCAGTGCTAGCCCAGGGGGCGGTCAGCCCCAGCATTTT.